Sequencing of this TCR beta chain was carried out in a study of OX40 agonist ivuxolimab in advanced cancers. Study background: A partial response was reached by three patients: one with hepatocellular carcinoma and two with cutaneous melanoma.

The CDR3 is made up of 16 amino acids. The V end lost 4 bases, the J end lost 2 bases, and 15 bases lay between the germline ends. Germline CDR1 reads SGHDN; CDR2 reads FVKESK. Notes on the study in general: Blood T cells, both CD4+ and CD8+, expanded clonally by week 6 at 0.1 to 3.0 mg/kg. The authors also found low normalized T-cell clonal expansion in some nonresponders. Researchers did not establish what antigens the expanded peripheral T cells target.

Assay used: immunoSEQ multiplex PCR; TCRdb lists only in-frame clones, some missing. The table lists around 97,000 clones, approximately 87% of them singletons. This clone was seen only a few times. Its antigen is unknown. This TCR came from an adult with an advanced solid tumor such as melanoma, head and neck, liver or kidney cancer. This specimen was CD4+ or CD8+ T cells sorted from blood, taken in a trial of the OX40 agonist ivuxolimab. This chain links TRBV14 with TRBJ2-1; D is possibly TRBD1 or TRBD2 (5 bases each). The CDR3 DNA sequence: TGTGCCAGCAGCCGCGTAGGAAAGGGACCCTACAATGAGCAGTTCTTC. It specifies CASSRVGKGPYNEQFF.